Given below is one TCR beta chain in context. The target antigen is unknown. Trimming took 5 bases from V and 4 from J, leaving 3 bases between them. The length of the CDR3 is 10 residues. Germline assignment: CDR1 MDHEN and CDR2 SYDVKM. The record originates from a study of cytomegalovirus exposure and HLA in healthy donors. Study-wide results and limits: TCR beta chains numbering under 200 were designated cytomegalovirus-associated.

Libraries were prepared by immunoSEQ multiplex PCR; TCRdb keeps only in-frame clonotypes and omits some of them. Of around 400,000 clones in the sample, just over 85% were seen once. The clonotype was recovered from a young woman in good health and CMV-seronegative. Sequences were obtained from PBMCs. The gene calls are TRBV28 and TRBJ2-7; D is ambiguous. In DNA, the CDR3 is TGTGCCAGCAGTCAATACGAGCAGTACTTC. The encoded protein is CASSQYEQYF.